This TCR beta chain was captured in a study of regulatory and conventional T cells in RAG deficiency. The sorted regulatory T cells were CD4+, CD25-high and CD127-low, with genomic DNA sequenced. A remark on this clone: No antigen is known for it.

Profiled with immunoSEQ multiplex PCR; TCRdb holds only in-frame clones, not every one. This sample has several thousand clones; 85% to 95% occur once, and the top ten carry more than 1.5%. Findings of the study overall: Control T-cell subsets had markedly higher Shannon entropy and lower Simpson indices than RAG-deficient patients. Omenn patients showed >90% Treg-Tconv overlap and shorter CDR3 lengths. Treg unique TCR beta sequences were approximately 100-fold fewer in Omenn syndrome and CID/AS patients than controls.

The CDR3 extends over 16 amino acids. V dropped 0 bases and J dropped 8 bases, with 20 bases sitting between them. Germline V gives CDR1 SGHRS, CDR2 YFSETQ. This sample was shared with a second study, whose subject was regulatory T cells. From that second work: The primer mix had 52 TRBV and 13 TRBJ primers. Regulatory T cells showed the strongest V-J pair restriction and V/J gene skewing among patient repertoires.

Sequencing used CD127- CD25+ CD4+ Tregs sorted from blood. The TCR originated in a human donor in good health. This sequence joins TRBV5-1 and TRBJ1-2; tentative D call: TRBD1 (6 bases). This CDR3 reads CASSLAGRGALRGYTF. Written as DNA, the CDR3 is TGCGCCAGCAGCTTGGCCGGCCGGGGGGCGCTTAGAGGCTACACCTTC.